The 2 T cell receptor beta chains listed next were all sequenced from one sample in a study of blood T cell repertoires in COVID-19. Produced via immunoSEQ multiplex PCR; TCRdb's table is partial and in-frame only. The table includes hundreds of thousands of clones, roughly 88% detected once. The specimen sequenced was peripheral blood. The receptors originated from a man between 35 and 55 years old with acute or convalescent COVID-19.

This clone turned up a few times. J is TRBJ2-1 and V is TRBV7-6, with TRBD2 identical over 10 bases. The J segment lost 2 bases and the V segment lost 0 bases, leaving 7 bases of the junction unmatched. CDR1 and CDR2 (germline): SGHVS, FNYEAQ. The CDR3 loop spans 18 amino acids. CDR3 DNA: TGTGCCAGCAGCTTAGCGCTTCTAGCGGGAGTGGCCTACAATGAGCAGTTCTTC. This sequence encodes CASSLALLAGVAYNEQFF.

The chain has TRBV24-1 and TRBJ2-5; tentative D call: TRBD1 (6 bases). This CDR3 contains 13 residues. V was trimmed by 7 bases and J by 5 bases, leaving 13 bases between them. Germline V gives CDR1 KGHDR, CDR2 SFDVKD. The CDR3 is CATSTGSVETQYF. CDR3 coding DNA: TGTGCCACCAGCACAGGGTCGGTGGAGACCCAGTACTTC.